The table lists the clone carrying this TCR beta chain with a few counts. This sample is part of a study of blood T cell repertoires in COVID-19. This table comes from immunoSEQ multiplex PCR, and its TCRdb copy is limited to in-frame clones, with some not included. This table holds hundreds of thousands of clones, more than 70% found once. CDR3 length: 13 amino acids. V gave up 3 bases and J gave up 1 base, with 6 bases separating them. Per the germline V gene, CDR1 is LNHDA and CDR2 is SQIVND (reference sequence). This TCR derives from a woman aged 25 to 39 with COVID-19, enrolled during active disease. Sequencing was carried out using peripheral blood. The rearrangement joins TRBV19 to TRBJ1-1, with D hard to call. The CDR3 loop is CASSMAANTEAFF. CDR3 sequence (DNA): TGTGCCAGTAGTATGGCCGCGAACACTGAAGCTTTCTTT.